These 14 T cell receptor beta chains were all obtained from the same sample, sequenced in a study of OX40 agonist ivuxolimab in advanced cancers. Profiling relied on immunoSEQ multiplex PCR, and the TCRdb table lists in-frame clones only, not all of them. The sample contains about 36,000 clones, about 79% of which appear only once. This specimen consisted of CD4+ or CD8+ T cells sorted from blood, obtained in a trial of the OX40 agonist ivuxolimab. The receptors were sampled from an adult with an advanced solid tumor such as melanoma, head and neck, liver or kidney cancer.

J is TRBJ1-1 and V is TRBV29-1; weak D call: TRBD1 (5 bases). CDR3 size: 13 residues. CDR1 is SQVTM and CDR2 is ANQGSEA in the germline V gene. The V gene lost 6 bases and the J gene lost 2 bases, with 13 bases spanning the gap. CDR3 loop: CSVETQVNTEAFF. CDR3 sequence (DNA): TGCAGCGTCGAAACACAGGTTAACACTGAAGCTTTCTTT.

This clone was seen a few times. The CDR3 region is CASSSGTPRNYGYTF. The CDR3 nucleotides are TGTGCCAGCAGCTCTGGGACGCCGAGGAACTATGGCTACACCTTC. V and J are TRBV28 and TRBJ1-2, with D perhaps matching TRBD1 (5 bases). Per the germline V gene, CDR1 is MDHEN and CDR2 is SYDVKM. The CDR3 has 15 amino acids. The germline V and J ends were trimmed by 6 bases and 2 bases, with 16 bases remaining between them.

This clone has at least ten counts. The CDR3 is CASSSGLAGAGRSYNEQFF. As DNA, the CDR3 is TGTGCCAGCAGCTCGGGACTAGCGGGGGCTGGTCGCTCCTACAATGAGCAGTTCTTC. This chain joins TRBV7-2 and TRBJ2-1; 14 bases are shared with TRBD2. CDR3 length: 19 amino acids. With V trimmed by 4 bases and J by 0 bases, 8 bases remained unmatched. Germline assignment: CDR1 SGHTA and CDR2 FQGNSA.

This clone came up once. This chain uses TRBV5-1 with TRBJ1-4; tentative D call: TRBD1 (5 bases). This CDR3 region has 13 residues. The ends were cut back, 4 bases at V and 12 bases at J, with 16 bases in the middle. Germline V gene sequence: CDR1 SGHRS, CDR2 YFSETQ. The CDR3 region has the DNA TGCGCCAGCAGCCTCCCAAGCGGGGACGAACTGTTTTTT. It is translated as CASSLPSGDELFF.

The rearrangement uses TRBV18 and TRBJ1-4, with 7 bases lining up with TRBD1. Germline trimming cut 4 bases from V and 0 bases from J; bases unmatched to any gene: 11. The germline V gene encodes CDR1 KGHSH and CDR2 LQKENI. The length of the CDR3 is 18 residues. The CDR3 sequence: CASSRRGRRGPTNEKLFF. The CDR3 DNA reads TGTGCCAGCTCACGAAGGGGCCGTAGGGGGCCAACTAATGAAAAACTGTTTTTT.

V is TRBV7-9 and J is TRBJ2-2; TRBD2 might be the D (6 bases). The CDR3 consists of 11 residues. Looked up from germline, CDR1 is SEHNR and CDR2 is FQNEAQ (reference sequence). The CDR3 region has the DNA TGTGCAATACGGGGGACCGGGGAGCTGTTTTTT. Protein sequence: CAIRGTGELFF.

This clone was seen a handful of times. The chain links TRBV7-9 to TRBJ1-5; 8 nucleotides align to TRBD1. This CDR3 is built from 13 residues. Per the germline V gene, CDR1 is SEHNR and CDR2 is FQNEAQ (reference sequence). Trimming removed 5 bases from V and 5 bases from J; junction bases left unmatched: 2. The CDR3, as DNA: TGTGCCAGCAGCCCGACAGGGGATCAGCCCCAGCATTTT. This translates into CASSPTGDQPQHF. The entire variable domain, with the rest obtained from reference TRBV7-9 and TRBJ1-5, is as follows: DTGVSQNPRHKITKRGQNVTFRCDPISEHNRLYWYRQTLGQGPEFLTYFQNEAQLEKSRLLSDRFSAERPKGSFSTLEIQRTEQGDSAMYLCASSPTGDQPQHFGDGTRLSIL.

V usage is TRBV21-1 and J usage is TRBJ2-2; the D segment call TRBD1 is taken from the table without a DNA check. TRBV21-1 has pseudogene status. This CDR3 is 17 amino acids long. CDR3 coding DNA: TGTGCCAGCAGCACCAGGCGGACACCGTGGGCTTCCGGGGAGCTGTTTTTT. Translating it yields CASSTRRTPWASGELFF.

V gene TRBV4-2 combines with J gene TRBJ2-3, with D uncertain. Germline lookup yields CDR1 LGHNA and CDR2 YNFKEQ. There are 14 residues in the CDR3. Between the trimmed V and J ends, which lost 0 bases and 4 bases, there was a span of 8 bases. This CDR3 reads CASSQDPLADTQYF. Written as DNA, the CDR3 is TGTGCCAGCAGCCAAGATCCCCTGGCAGATACGCAGTATTTT.

The gene calls are TRBV7-9 and TRBJ2-5, with D unclear. V lost 1 base to trimming and J lost 6 bases, with 0 bases between them. The CDR3 is 10 amino acids. Germline loops: CDR1 SEHNR, CDR2 FQNEAQ (reference sequence). The CDR3, as DNA: TGTGCCAGCAGCTTAGAGACCCAGTACTTC. As protein: CASSLETQYF.

The chain has TRBV4-1 and TRBJ1-2; TRBD1 is a possible D gene (6 bases). The CDR3 is made up of 15 amino acids. Trimming took off 0 bases at V and 2 bases at J, with 10 bases between the two ends. Germline lookup yields CDR1 MGHRA and CDR2 YSYEKL. CDR3 sequence reads: CASSQDRGNNYGYTF. The CDR3 DNA follows: TGCGCCAGCAGCCAAGATAGGGGGAACAACTATGGCTACACCTTC.

V gene TRBV11-1 combines with J gene TRBJ1-3, with no clear D. The V end was cut by 5 bases, the J end by 4 bases, with 12 bases between. CDR1 is SGHAT and CDR2 is FQDESV in the germline V gene (reference sequence). This CDR3 comprises 14 residues. CDR3 DNA sequence: TGTGCCAGCAGCCTCTTGGCGAGGGGAAACACCATATATTTT. Translation: CASSLLARGNTIYF.

The chain employs TRBV18 and TRBJ2-7; 9 bases are shared with TRBD1. Unmatched junction bases numbered 4, after V lost 5 bases and J lost 2 bases. CDR3 size: 14 residues. Per germline, CDR1 KGHSH and CDR2 LQKENI. This CDR3 is CASSEGQGPYEQYF. The CDR3 DNA reads as TGTGCCAGCTCAGAGGGACAGGGACCCTACGAGCAGTACTTC.

The chain is built from TRBV30 and TRBJ2-6, with unresolved D. Germline V gene sequence: CDR1 GTSNPN, CDR2 SVGIG (reference sequence). Trimming cost V 7 bases and J 1 base, with 14 bases left between them. There are 15 residues in the CDR3. The CDR3: CASGPRRSGANVLTF. In DNA, the CDR3 is TGTGCCTCCGGACCCAGAAGGTCTGGGGCCAACGTCCTGACTTTC.